A single sample gave rise to the 21 T cell receptor beta chains below, sequenced in a study of patients and donors after allogeneic stem cell transplantation. TCRdb used MiXCR to reprocess the RT-PCR reads, holding one entry per CDR3 protein. The sample holds more than 55,000 distinct CDR3 sequences, about an eighth seen once. Sequencing was performed on blood, either unsorted or a sorted T cell fraction (not recorded which). All receptors derive from a human donor who was either an allogeneic HSCT recipient or a stem cell or donor lymphocyte infusion donor (not recorded which). It is not recorded whose cells these are; they may come from a transplant donor.

This clonotype was detected once. The chain links TRBV19 to TRBJ2-1; TRBD2 aligns across 9 bases. With V trimmed by 7 bases and J by 6 bases, 4 bases remained unmatched. Germline-derived CDR1 and CDR2 are LNHDA and SQIVND (reference sequence). CDR3 length: 13 residues. The CDR3 sequence is CASKELAGNEQFF. The CDR3 DNA sequence: TGTGCCAGTAAGGAACTAGCGGGCAATGAGCAGTTCTTC.

This clonotype was detected ten times or more. The V call is TRBV5-1, the J call TRBJ2-1; D is unresolved. Germline loops: CDR1 SGHRS, CDR2 YFSETQ. The CDR3 runs 16 residues. V lost 0 bases and J 0 bases, leaving 10 bases between the germline ends. CDR3 amino acids: CASSLAGASSYNEQFF. The CDR3 bases are TGCGCCAGCAGCTTGGCCGGAGCTAGCTCCTACAATGAGCAGTTCTTC.

This clonotype appeared many times. The J gene is TRBJ1-4, the V gene TRBV20-1; D call uncertain. The germline gives CDR1 DFQATT, CDR2 SNEGSKA (reference sequence). CDR3 length: 13 amino acids. The ends were cut back, 6 bases at V and 5 bases at J, with 13 bases in the middle. This chain's CDR3 is CSAPPGPNEKLFF. As DNA, the CDR3 is TGCAGTGCCCCCCCCGGACCGAATGAAAAACTGTTTTTT.

A few counts support this clonotype. The chain couples TRBV15 to TRBJ2-7; D call uncertain. CDR1 and CDR2 from the germline V gene are LNHNV and YYDKDF (reference sequence). The V and J ends lost 0 bases and 3 bases respectively, with 9 bases between them. This CDR3 has 14 amino acids. The CDR3 region has the DNA TGTGCCACCAGCAGAGAAAGGCGTGACTACGAGCAGTACTTC. It codes for CATSRERRDYEQYF.

This sequence joins TRBV5-1 and TRBJ2-1; TRBD2 aligns across 9 bases. In germline, CDR1 is SGHRS, CDR2 YFSETQ. This CDR3 is 15 amino acids long. Trimming removed 0 bases from V and 8 bases from J; junction bases left unmatched: 6. CDR3: CASSLDSGSEDEQFF. CDR3 coding DNA: TGCGCCAGCAGCTTGGATAGCGGGAGTGAAGATGAGCAGTTCTTC.

This clonotype was counted a few times. The chain couples TRBV6-5 to TRBJ2-7; D gene unclear. Germline CDR1 is MNHEY and CDR2 is SVGAGI. V shed 5 bases and J shed 3 bases, with 14 bases lying between them. The CDR3 totals 14 residues. This CDR3 reads CASSQEVPDYEQYF. CDR3 nucleotide sequence: TGTGCCAGCAGTCAAGAGGTCCCCGACTACGAGCAGTACTTC.

The chain joins TRBV29-1 to TRBJ2-2; D gene uncertain. CDR1 and CDR2 (germline): SQVTM, ANQGSEA. The V and J ends lost 2 bases and 1 base respectively, with 17 bases between them. The CDR3 covers 17 residues. CDR3 region: CSVERIKVGLNTGELFF. CDR3 sequence (DNA): TGCAGCGTTGAAAGGATTAAAGTAGGGCTGAACACCGGGGAGCTGTTTTTT.

The chain has TRBV7-8 and TRBJ1-5, with D perhaps matching TRBD1 (5 bases). The V and J ends lost 4 bases and 2 bases respectively, with 12 bases between them. CDR3 length: 15 amino acids. Germline CDR1 is SGHVS and CDR2 is FQNEAQ. The CDR3 nucleotides read TGTGCCAGCAGCTCTCAGACAGATGGCAATCAGCCCCAGCATTTT. It encodes CASSSQTDGNQPQHF.

The J gene is TRBJ2-1, the V gene TRBV5-1; 14 nucleotides line up with TRBD2. The ends lost 4 bases at V and 6 bases at J; junction bases unmatched: 3. This CDR3 is 15 amino acids long. Germline V lookup: CDR1 SGHRS, CDR2 YFSETQ. The CDR3 DNA reads as TGCGCCAGCAGCATTGGACTAGCGGGAGGCAATGAGCAGTTCTTC. This codes for CASSIGLAGGNEQFF.

The CDR3 is CATSIRGLAGGPEQYF. The CDR3 coding sequence is TGTGCCACCAGCATCAGAGGACTAGCGGGAGGGCCAGAGCAGTACTTC. The chain combines TRBV15 with TRBJ2-7; TRBD2 matches at 15 bases. CDR3 length: 16 amino acids. The junction had 8 bases not matched to a gene; V was cut back by 4 bases and J by 7 bases. The germline V gene has CDR1 LNHNV and CDR2 YYDKDF (reference sequence).

Worth noting for this clonotype: A much more abundant neighbour one base away suggests this may be a read error. This chain links TRBV27 with TRBJ1-4, with D maybe TRBD1 (5 bases). There are 11 residues in the CDR3. From germline, CDR1 is MNHEY and CDR2 SMNVEV (reference sequence). V lost 10 bases and J 10 bases, leaving 13 bases between the germline ends. The CDR3 spells CATGDGRKLFF. DNA for the CDR3: TGTGCCACCGGGGACGGTAGAAAACTGTTTTTT.

In its sample, this clonotype was seen many times. The J gene is TRBJ1-1, the V gene TRBV7-2; TRBD1 aligns across 12 bases. The germline CDR1 and CDR2 sequences are SGHTA and FQGNSA. The CDR3 is 16 residues long. The J segment lost 7 bases and the V segment lost 4 bases, leaving 10 bases of the junction unmatched. The CDR3 region has the DNA TGTGCCAGCAGCTCCGCCGGGACAGGGGGCCGGGATGAAGCTTTCTTT. This encodes CASSSAGTGGRDEAFF. The variable domain in full, completed from reference TRBV7-2 and TRBJ1-1, reads GAGVSQSPSNKVTEKGKDVELRCDPISGHTALYWYRQSLGQGLEFLIYFQGNSAPDKSGLPSDRFSAERTGGSVSTLTIQRTQQEDSAVYLCASSSAGTGGRDEAFFGQGTRLTVV.

Many counts were recorded for this clonotype. The chain has TRBV5-1 and TRBJ1-2; TRBD1 agrees at 12 bases. CDR3 size: 14 residues. V lost 4 bases to trimming and J lost 4 bases; unmatched junction nucleotides: 2. The germline V gene encodes CDR1 SGHRS and CDR2 YFSETQ. This CDR3 reads CASSPGQGAYGYTF. The CDR3 nucleotides read TGCGCCAGCAGCCCGGGACAGGGGGCCTATGGCTACACCTTC. The full variable domain, in which reference TRBV5-1 and TRBJ1-2 provide the parts outside the CDR3, is KAGVTQTPRYLIKTRGQQVTLSCSPISGHRSVSWYQQTPGQGLQFLFEYFSETQRNKGNFPGRFSGRQFSNSRSEMNVSTLELGDSALYLCASSPGQGAYGYTFGSGTRLTVV.

This clonotype was detected ten times or more. This sequence joins TRBV10-2 and TRBJ1-6; D gene unclear. The CDR3 is 15 amino acids. Trimming left V 3 bases short and J 3 bases short, with 9 bases between. The germline gives CDR1 WSHSY, CDR2 SAAADI. The CDR3: CASSDSGVYNSPLHF. Here the CDR3 DNA reads TGCGCCAGCAGTGACTCTGGGGTCTATAATTCACCCCTCCACTTT.

The genes are TRBV5-1 and TRBJ2-2, with D unresolved. Per the germline V gene, CDR1 is SGHRS and CDR2 is YFSETQ. The CDR3 runs 15 residues. V was trimmed by 1 base and J by 1 base, leaving 8 bases between them. Here the CDR3 reads CASSLKHQNTGELFF. CDR3 bases: TGCGCCAGCAGCTTGAAACACCAGAACACCGGGGAGCTGTTTTTT.

This clonotype was recorded a few times. The V call is TRBV7-2, the J call TRBJ2-3, with no clear D. The length of the CDR3 is 18 residues. V lost 1 base and J lost 7, with 24 bases in between. Germline-derived CDR1 and CDR2 are SGHTA and FQGNSA. CDR3 sequence: CASSLGPSYRTNVNTQYF. In DNA form, the CDR3 reads TGTGCCAGCAGCTTAGGGCCCTCTTACCGGACGAATGTGAATACGCAGTATTTT.

The chain couples TRBV11-2 to TRBJ2-3; D is unresolved. CDR1 and CDR2 (germline): SGHAT, FQNNGV. The CDR3 runs 14 residues. V dropped 5 bases and J dropped 2 bases, with 11 bases sitting between them. The CDR3 region has the DNA TGTGCCAGCAGCCCCTATCTTTTCACAGATACGCAGTATTTT. Encoded protein: CASSPYLFTDTQYF. Drawing the rest from reference TRBV11-2 and TRBJ2-3, the complete variable domain is EAGVAQSPRYKIIEKRQSVAFWCNPISGHATLYWYQQILGQGPKLLIQFQNNGVVDDSQLPKDRFSAERLKGVDSTLKIQPAKLEDSAVYLCASSPYLFTDTQYFGPGTRLTVL.

This clonotype was counted many times. The rearrangement joins TRBV9 to TRBJ1-1, with TRBD1 identical over 12 bases. CDR3 length: 16 amino acids. Germline CDR1 reads SGDLS; CDR2 reads YYNGEE. Trimming took 4 bases from V and 4 from J; bases not matched to a gene: 8. The CDR3 region has the DNA TGTGCCAGCAGCTTCCACGGGACAGGGGGCGGCACTGAAGCTTTCTTT. Amino acids: CASSFHGTGGGTEAFF.

The chain links TRBV6-5 to TRBJ2-7, with D tentatively TRBD1 (5 bases). V lost 2 bases and J lost 0, with 8 bases in between. This CDR3 region has 14 residues. Per the germline V gene, CDR1 is MNHEY and CDR2 is SVGAGI. CDR3 sequence reads: CASSYSGASYEQYF. In DNA, the CDR3 is TGTGCCAGCAGTTACAGTGGGGCCTCCTACGAGCAGTACTTC.

The chain links TRBV20-1 to TRBJ1-1; D remains ambiguous. CDR1 and CDR2 from the germline V gene are DFQATT and SNEGSKA (reference sequence). The CDR3 spans 15 residues. Trimming stripped 5 bases from V and 4 bases from J, with 20 bases between. DNA for the CDR3: TGCAGTGCTCTCCGGACTAAACCTGTGAGCACTGAAGCTTTCTTT. Translation gives CSALRTKPVSTEAFF.

This rearrangement joins TRBV27 to TRBJ2-2, with 11 bases fitting TRBD2. The germline V gene has CDR1 MNHEY and CDR2 SMNVEV (reference sequence). The J segment lost 4 bases and the V segment lost 0 bases, leaving 4 bases of the junction unmatched. The length of the CDR3 is 17 residues. The CDR3 DNA reads TGTGCCAGCAGTTTATCCGGGACTAGCGGCTCCACCGGGGAGCTGTTTTTT. It codes for CASSLSGTSGSTGELFF.